These 8 T cell receptor beta chains came from one sample sequenced in a study of blood T cell repertoires in COVID-19. The table came from immunoSEQ multiplex PCR; TCRdb's copy has only in-frame clones and leaves some out. Altogether 150,000 to 200,000 clones are present, roughly 86% being singletons, with the ten largest covering roughly 3.4%. The material sequenced was peripheral blood. These receptors were taken from a man in his sixties or seventies with acute or convalescent COVID-19.

The chain couples TRBV27 to TRBJ2-3; TRBD1 aligns across 7 bases. The trim removed 6 bases at V and 4 bases at J, leaving 4 bases unmatched. CDR3 size: 13 residues. The germline V gene has CDR1 MNHEY and CDR2 SMNVEV (reference sequence). The CDR3 DNA sequence: TGTGCCAGCAGAAACAGGGGCGCAGATACGCAGTATTTT. The encoded protein is CASRNRGADTQYF.

As to this clone: Other DNA sequences from this sample encode an identical CDR3 as well. The chain joins TRBV5-4 to TRBJ2-7; D may be TRBD2 (5 bases). Trimming removed 1 base at V and 0 bases at J, with 11 bases between. This CDR3 has 15 residues. CDR1 is SGHNT, CDR2 YYREEE, per germline (reference sequence). The CDR3 nucleotides read TGTGCCAGCAGCTTGTCTTCGGGAACCTCCTACGAGCAGTACTTC. As protein: CASSLSSGTSYEQYF.

V usage is TRBV28 and J usage is TRBJ1-6; TRBD1 aligns across 8 bases. CDR3 length equals 15 residues. V lost 2 bases to trimming and J lost 7 bases; unmatched junction nucleotides: 4. The germline gives CDR1 MDHEN, CDR2 SYDVKM. CDR3: CASSLGQGGNSPLHF. The CDR3 region has the DNA TGTGCCAGCAGTTTAGGACAGGGCGGGAATTCACCCCTCCACTTT.

The chain has TRBV2 and TRBJ2-7, with 12 bases identical to TRBD2. This CDR3 comprises 15 residues. The V segment lost 5 bases and the J segment 0 bases; nucleotides outside the gene matches: 2. Germline assignment: CDR1 SNHLY and CDR2 FYNNEI. CDR3 residues: CASSRTSGVSYEQYF. The DNA for the CDR3 is TGTGCCAGCAGTAGGACTAGCGGGGTCTCCTACGAGCAGTACTTC.

This clone was seen a single time. The chain recombines TRBV28 with TRBJ2-1; the match to TRBD2 covers 8 bases. From germline, CDR1 is MDHEN and CDR2 SYDVKM. The V and J ends lost 8 bases and 2 bases, in that order; junction bases with no gene match: 5. CDR3 length: 14 amino acids. The CDR3: CASLGGVPYNEQFF. The CDR3, as DNA: TGTGCCAGCCTCGGGGGGGTTCCCTACAATGAGCAGTTCTTC. Full variable domain (outside the CDR3, taken from reference TRBV28 and TRBJ2-1): DVKVTQSSRYLVKRTGEKVFLECVQDMDHENMFWYRQDPGLGLRLIYFSYDVKMKEKGDIPEGYSVSREKKERFSLILESASTNQTSMYLCASLGGVPYNEQFFGPGTRLTVL.

The rearrangement joins TRBV5-1 to TRBJ2-1; D is unclear. Germline V CDR1 and CDR2: SGHRS, YFSETQ. With 6 bases removed from V and 0 bases from J, the gap between germline ends came to 10 bases. The CDR3 totals 14 residues. The CDR3 bases are TGCGCCAGCAAGCCGTACTTCTCCTACAATGAGCAGTTCTTC. This sequence encodes CASKPYFSYNEQFF.

The CDR3 DNA reads TGTGCCAGCAGCTGGGGGGTGCGACAATCTCCTCCTTCTGGGGCCAACGTCCTGACTTTC. It translates to CASSWGVRQSPPSGANVLTF. The chain couples TRBV5-4 to TRBJ2-6, with D possibly being TRBD2 (6 bases). Trimming removed 3 bases from V and 1 base from J, with 23 bases in between. The CDR3 totals 20 residues. Germline loops: CDR1 SGHNT, CDR2 YYREEE (reference sequence).

The rearrangement uses TRBV6-1 and TRBJ1-2; 7 bases fit TRBD1. The CDR3 covers 14 residues. V lost 0 bases and J lost 4; bases outside the gene matches: 2. Germline assignment: CDR1 MNHNS and CDR2 SASEGT. This CDR3 reads CASSEANRGYGYTF. The CDR3 DNA reads TGTGCCAGCAGTGAAGCGAACAGGGGCTATGGCTACACCTTC.